The rows below give T cell receptor beta chains drawn from one sample of a study of human T cells and chemical hapten exposure. TCRdb re-called the RACE reads with MiXCR, one entry per CDR3 protein. The table lists about 70,000 distinct CDR3 sequences, 7.5% to 10% of them singletons. The source was whole blood, collected in connection with sensitization to the hapten diphenylcyclopropenone (DPC). The origin of the receptors is a woman between 40 and 55 years old with alopecia areata. Some clones in this sample may be carry-over from other donors' samples. Both conserved end residues are part of each CDR3. The order of the fields is D gene, J gene, V gene, clone size, CDR3 protein, CDR3 DNA. A D gene is named only where the DNA matches it firmly. For some rows the clone size is stated as once, few or many, or as a class when expanded; others skip it.

D gene: -
J gene: TRBJ2-7
V gene: TRBV29-1
clone size: many
CDR3 protein: CSVEEGGSGSTEQYF
CDR3 DNA: TGCAGCGTTGAAGAGGGGGGTTCGGGCTCTACCGAGCAGTACTTC

D gene: -
J gene: TRBJ1-1
V gene: TRBV29-1
clone size: many
CDR3 protein: CSVRGGNTEAFF
CDR3 DNA: TGCAGCGTAAGGGGGGGGAACACTGAAGCTTTCTTT

D gene: -
J gene: TRBJ1-5
V gene: TRBV11-2
clone size: many
CDR3 protein: CASSLDQRRGTQPQHF
CDR3 DNA: TGTGCCAGCAGCTTAGATCAGCGTCGGGGGACTCAGCCCCAGCATTTT

D gene: TRBD1
J gene: TRBJ2-2
V gene: TRBV12-3/TRBV12-4
clone size: -
CDR3 protein: CASSFRGKWELFF
CDR3 DNA: TGTGCCAGCAGTTTCAGGGGGAAGTGGGAGCTGTTTTTT

D gene: -
J gene: TRBJ2-2
V gene: TRBV5-1
clone size: many
CDR3 protein: CASSLRGPNTGELFF
CDR3 DNA: TGCGCCAGCAGCTTGAGAGGGCCGAACACCGGGGAGCTGTTTTTT

D gene: TRBD1
J gene: TRBJ1-1
V gene: TRBV5-4
clone size: many
CDR3 protein: CASSQGGFGAFF
CDR3 DNA: TGTGCCAGCAGCCAGGGGGGGTTCGGAGCTTTCTTT

D gene: TRBD2
J gene: TRBJ2-1
V gene: TRBV5-4
clone size: many
CDR3 protein: CASSSPPAGGPEGEQFF
CDR3 DNA: TGTGCCAGCAGTTCTCCTCCAGCGGGGGGGCCGGAGGGTGAGCAGTTCTTC

D gene: TRBD1
J gene: TRBJ1-5
V gene: TRBV2
clone size: -
CDR3 protein: CASRREDRNNQPQHF
CDR3 DNA: TGTGCCAGCAGGCGTGAGGACAGGAACAATCAGCCCCAGCATTTT

D gene: -
J gene: TRBJ1-1
V gene: TRBV12-3/TRBV12-4
clone size: once
CDR3 protein: CASIPTGRYTEAFF
CDR3 DNA: TGTGCCAGCATCCCCACAGGGAGGTACACTGAAGCTTTCTTT

D gene: -
J gene: TRBJ2-2
V gene: TRBV7-2
clone size: -
CDR3 protein: CASSLRFGELFF
CDR3 DNA: TGTGCCAGCAGCTTAAGGTTCGGGGAGCTGTTTTTT

D gene: -
J gene: TRBJ2-5
V gene: TRBV14
clone size: many
CDR3 protein: CASSFPGVFGQETQYF
CDR3 DNA: TGTGCCAGCAGCTTCCCCGGCGTTTTCGGCCAAGAGACCCAGTACTTC

D gene: -
J gene: TRBJ1-6
V gene: TRBV19
clone size: many
CDR3 protein: CASPSEGDNSPLHF
CDR3 DNA: TGTGCCAGCCCCTCTGAGGGAGATAATTCACCCCTCCACTTT

D gene: TRBD2
J gene: TRBJ2-3
V gene: TRBV25-1
clone size: many
CDR3 protein: CASSPFSSSGVTDTQYF
CDR3 DNA: TGTGCCAGCAGTCCATTTTCATCTAGCGGGGTCACAGATACGCAGTATTTT

D gene: TRBD2
J gene: TRBJ2-3
V gene: TRBV12-3/TRBV12-4
clone size: many
CDR3 protein: CASSSASGGRADTQYF
CDR3 DNA: TGTGCCAGCAGTTCTGCTAGCGGGGGGCGGGCGGATACGCAGTATTTT

D gene: TRBD2
J gene: TRBJ2-1
V gene: TRBV4-3
clone size: few
CDR3 protein: CASSQTSGGAESSYNEQFF
CDR3 DNA: TGCGCCAGCAGCCAAACTAGCGGGGGGGCCGAAAGTAGCTACAATGAGCAGTTCTTC

D gene: -
J gene: TRBJ1-1
V gene: TRBV4-1
clone size: many
CDR3 protein: CAARSEAGDTEAFF
CDR3 DNA: TGCGCCGCCAGAAGCGAGGCCGGGGACACTGAAGCTTTCTTT

D gene: -
J gene: TRBJ2-3
V gene: TRBV6-5
clone size: few
CDR3 protein: CASRPTKDTQYF
CDR3 DNA: TGTGCCAGCAGACCCACTAAAGATACGCAGTATTTT